This passage covers 26 T cell receptor beta chains from one sample sequenced in a study of blood T cell repertoires in COVID-19. Method: immunoSEQ multiplex PCR; TCRdb's copy keeps in-frame clones and lacks some. The sample consists of about 150,000 clones, less than 95% of them appearing once. Sample: peripheral blood. The receptors stem from a man in his fifties or sixties with acute or convalescent COVID-19.

The rearrangement links TRBV19 to TRBJ1-1; TRBD1 is a possible D gene (5 bases). The CDR3 is made up of 15 amino acids. Germline CDR1 is LNHDA and CDR2 is SQIVND (reference sequence). With 5 bases removed from V and 5 bases from J, the gap between germline ends came to 18 bases. The CDR3 nucleotides read TGTGCCAGTAGTTTCAAGGGGTCCGGGGGTACTGAAGCTTTCTTT. Residues: CASSFKGSGGTEAFF.

The CDR3 DNA sequence: TGTGCCAGCAGTGAACGGGTTTCCTATAATTCACCCCTCCACTTT. The encoded protein is CASSERVSYNSPLHF. The J gene is TRBJ1-6, the V gene TRBV2; D is uncertain. Germline CDR1 is SNHLY and CDR2 is FYNNEI. V dropped 2 bases and J dropped 1 base, with 6 bases sitting between them. The length of the CDR3 is 15 residues.

The chain is built from TRBV7-2 and TRBJ2-5; 12 bases are shared with TRBD1. The V segment lost 5 bases and the J segment 5 bases; nucleotides outside the gene matches: 9. The germline CDR1 and CDR2 sequences are SGHTA and FQGNSA. The CDR3 runs to 16 residues. In DNA, the CDR3 is TGTGCCAGCAGCATCACCGGGACAGGGGGCTGGGAGACCCAGTACTTC. It translates to CASSITGTGGWETQYF.

The V gene is TRBV4-1, the J gene TRBJ1-3; D is ambiguous. Trimming pared 3 bases from V and 0 bases from J, leaving 9 bases between. The length of the CDR3 is 15 residues. Germline V CDR1 and CDR2: MGHRA, YSYEKL. The CDR3: CASSQTTTSGNTIYF. CDR3 bases: TGCGCCAGCAGCCAGACGACAACCTCTGGAAACACCATATATTTT.

The rearrangement joins TRBV27 to TRBJ2-1, with D possibly being TRBD1 (5 bases). This CDR3 has 16 residues. CDR1 is MNHEY and CDR2 is SMNVEV in the germline V gene (reference sequence). V was cut by 4 bases and J by 5 bases, with 18 bases left in between. This CDR3 is CASSSSGLMVNNEQFF. CDR3 in DNA: TGTGCCAGCAGTTCGTCAGGGCTGATGGTGAACAATGAGCAGTTCTTC.

The chain has TRBV7-9 and TRBJ2-5; 10 positions agree with TRBD2. V dropped 2 bases and J dropped 5; count of bases not matched to a gene: 2. This CDR3 spans 14 amino acids. Germline CDR1 is SEHNR and CDR2 is FQNEAQ (reference sequence). The CDR3 loop reads CASSLLAGVETQYF. The CDR3 region has the DNA TGTGCCAGCAGCTTACTAGCGGGGGTGGAGACCCAGTACTTC.

This clone was counted once. The V call is TRBV7-8, the J call TRBJ2-7; weak D call: TRBD1 (6 bases). The CDR3 is 12 amino acids. Trimming removed 5 bases from V and 7 bases from J, with 12 bases in between. CDR1 is SGHVS and CDR2 is FQNEAQ in the germline V gene. The CDR3 DNA reads as TGTGCCAGCAGCCCACTAGGGGGTGAGCAGTACGTC. Translated: CASSPLGGEQYV.

As DNA, the CDR3 is TGTGCCAGCAGCGCAGGACAGGGACATTCTAACTATGGCTACACCTTC. Its protein product is CASSAGQGHSNYGYTF. This chain joins TRBV9 and TRBJ1-2; 8 nucleotides align to TRBD1. Germline values: CDR1 SGDLS, CDR2 YYNGEE. The CDR3 totals 16 residues. V trimming: 3 bases; J trimming: 0 bases; junction bases outside the gene matches: 7.

This clone was detected a few times. The chain combines TRBV5-1 with TRBJ1-2; the D is unclear. The V end was cut by 3 bases, the J end by 9 bases, with 9 bases between. Germline values: CDR1 SGHRS, CDR2 YFSETQ. The CDR3 is 11 amino acids. Here the CDR3 DNA reads TGCGCCAGCAGCTCCAGAGGGAGCTACACCTTC. Protein product: CASSSRGSYTF.

The V and J genes are TRBV7-3 and TRBJ2-5; possibly TRBD1 for D (5 bases). Deletions cut 5 bases from V and 5 bases from J, with 27 bases between. The CDR3 totals 18 residues. Germline CDR1 reads SGHTA; CDR2 reads FQGTGA. Written as DNA, the CDR3 is TGTGCCAGCAGCCCAAGGGGCGGCTTATGGCAGTCTCGCGAGACCCAGTACTTC. Encoded protein: CASSPRGGLWQSRETQYF.

This chain joins TRBV7-9 and TRBJ2-7, with D unclear. The CDR3 runs 16 residues. Germline CDR1 is SEHNR and CDR2 is FQNEAQ (reference sequence). With 1 base removed from V and 3 bases from J, the gap between germline ends came to 16 bases. This CDR3 is CASSLGSTGLHYEQYF. Written as DNA, the CDR3 is TGTGCCAGCAGCTTAGGGTCGACTGGGTTACACTACGAGCAGTACTTC. The full variable domain, in which reference TRBV7-9 and TRBJ2-7 provide the parts outside the CDR3, is DTGVSQNPRHKITKRGQNVTFRCDPISEHNRLYWYRQTLGQGPEFLTYFQNEAQLEKSRLLSDRFSAERPKGSFSTLEIQRTEQGDSAMYLCASSLGSTGLHYEQYFGPGTRLTVT.

The rearrangement joins TRBV9 to TRBJ1-5; D perhaps matches TRBD1 (5 bases). Germline V CDR1 and CDR2: SGDLS, YYNGEE. This CDR3 is 14 amino acids long. The V gene lost 0 bases and the J gene lost 6 bases, with 10 bases spanning the gap. This CDR3 reads CASSVGREGQPQHF. CDR3 nucleotide sequence: TGTGCCAGCAGCGTAGGCAGGGAGGGTCAGCCCCAGCATTTT.

This chain connects TRBV10-3 to TRBJ2-3; D not certain. V was clipped by 6 bases and J by 2 bases, with 9 bases between them. Germline CDR1 ENHRY, CDR2 SYGVKD. The CDR3 is made up of 13 amino acids. The CDR3 DNA reads TGTGCCATCAGCGCGTCCCTCACAGATACGCAGTATTTT. Translated, it gives CAISASLTDTQYF.

The V and J genes are TRBV6-5 and TRBJ2-7, with a possible D match to TRBD2 (6 bases). This CDR3 contains 14 residues. Trimming took off 4 bases at V and 2 bases at J, with 12 bases between the two ends. CDR1 and CDR2 from the germline V gene are MNHEY and SVGAGI. The CDR3 reads CASSSAGRAYEQYF. The CDR3, as DNA: TGTGCCAGCAGTTCCGCGGGACGGGCCTACGAGCAGTACTTC.

The V gene is TRBV6-1, the J gene TRBJ2-7; a possible D gene is TRBD2 (6 bases). CDR3 length: 15 amino acids. Trimming took 2 bases from V and 3 from J, leaving 14 bases between them. Germline CDR1 and CDR2: MNHNS and SASEGT. The CDR3 sequence: CASSEYGGGFYEQYF. DNA for the CDR3: TGTGCCAGCAGTGAATATGGTGGGGGGTTCTACGAGCAGTACTTC.

J is TRBJ1-2 and V is TRBV21-1; the table calls TRBD1, which could not be checked here. TRBV21-1 is a pseudogene locus. This CDR3 has 18 amino acids. This chain's CDR3 is CASSKGRRQGAHNYGYTF. The CDR3 DNA follows: TGTGCCAGCAGCAAAGGGCGCCGTCAGGGGGCGCATAACTATGGCTACACCTTC.

The chain joins TRBV5-4 to TRBJ2-7; 14 bases map to TRBD2. The germline gives CDR1 SGHNT, CDR2 YYREEE (reference sequence). The CDR3 sequence is 16 residues long. After removal of 4 bases from V and 4 bases from J, the junction contained 7 bases not matched to a gene. CDR3 nucleotide sequence: TGTGCCAGCAGCCAGGGACTAGCGGGAGTCGGGTACGAGCAGTACTTC. This codes for CASSQGLAGVGYEQYF.

The chain uses TRBV7-2 and TRBJ1-4, with a tentative D call TRBD1 (6 bases). There are 13 residues in the CDR3. Trimming removed 5 bases from V and 11 bases from J, with 15 bases in between. The V gene's germline CDR1 is SGHTA and CDR2 FQGNSA. Here the CDR3 reads CASSEVTQGKLFF. The CDR3 DNA reads as TGTGCCAGCAGCGAGGTAACCCAGGGGAAACTGTTTTTT.

The chain uses TRBV6-5 and TRBJ1-5; possible D gene TRBD1, 6 bases. V lost 5 bases, J lost 8 bases, and 10 bases lay in between. The CDR3 runs to 12 residues. Germline assignment: CDR1 MNHEY and CDR2 SVGAGI. CDR3 sequence: CASSQGTEPQHF. The CDR3 DNA reads as TGTGCCAGCAGTCAGGGGACGGAGCCCCAGCATTTT.

CDR3 region: CASSVERATGNTIYF. CDR3 nucleotide sequence: TGTGCCAGCAGCGTAGAGAGGGCGACTGGAAACACCATATATTTT. The V call is TRBV9, the J call TRBJ1-3; D gene uncertain. This CDR3 spans 15 amino acids. Per germline, CDR1 SGDLS and CDR2 YYNGEE. V lost 0 bases, J lost 2 bases, and 9 bases lay in between.

This rearrangement joins TRBV5-1 to TRBJ2-5; 7 bases align to TRBD1. Germline CDR1 reads SGHRS; CDR2 reads YFSETQ. There are 14 residues in the CDR3. J was trimmed by 1 base and V by 5 bases; bases with no gene match: 5. The CDR3 coding sequence is TGCGCCAGCAGAATCGGACAGGTCCAAGAGACCCAGTACTTC. It codes for CASRIGQVQETQYF.

The rearrangement joins TRBV7-6 to TRBJ1-6; 9 bases are a match to TRBD1. J lost 5 bases, V lost 2 bases, and 7 bases had no gene match. Per the germline V gene, CDR1 is SGHVS and CDR2 is FNYEAQ. The CDR3 length is 17 residues. This CDR3 is CASSLNLDRGNNSPLHF. The DNA for the CDR3 is TGTGCCAGCAGCTTAAATTTGGACAGGGGAAATAATTCACCCCTCCACTTT.

The chain carries TRBV7-8 and TRBJ2-5, with D unclear. V lost 5 bases, J lost 2 bases, and 3 bases lay in between. Per germline, CDR1 SGHVS and CDR2 FQNEAQ. The CDR3 contains 11 residues. The CDR3 loop is CASSLQETQYF. CDR3 coding DNA: TGTGCCAGCAGCCTACAAGAGACCCAGTACTTC.

V usage is TRBV28 and J usage is TRBJ2-7; D unresolved. V lost 6 bases and J 6 bases, leaving 18 bases between the germline ends. This CDR3 contains 14 residues. Germline values: CDR1 MDHEN, CDR2 SYDVKM. CDR3 sequence reads: CASSPLTFSFEQYF. In nucleotides, the CDR3 is TGTGCCAGCAGCCCGCTTACCTTTAGCTTCGAGCAGTACTTC.

This clone appeared a single time. Other DNA sequences in the same sample also yield this CDR3. The V gene is TRBV9, the J gene TRBJ2-2; tentative D call: TRBD2 (5 bases). Germline V gives CDR1 SGDLS, CDR2 YYNGEE. The CDR3 loop spans 14 amino acids. V lost 3 bases and J 6 bases, leaving 12 bases between the germline ends. CDR3 coding DNA: TGTGCCAGCAGCGCCAGGACTGAGCCCGGGGAGCTGTTTTTT. Encoded protein: CASSARTEPGELFF. Supplemented by reference TRBV9 and TRBJ2-2, the full variable domain reads DSGVTQTPKHLITATGQRVTLRCSPRSGDLSVYWYQQSLDQGLQFLIQYYNGEERAKGNILERFSAQQFPDLHSELNLSSLELGDSALYFCASSARTEPGELFFGEGSRLTVL.

The chain joins TRBV27 to TRBJ2-1, with 12 bases identical to TRBD2. The CDR3 covers 16 residues. Trimming at V came to 5 bases and at J to 2 bases, leaving 4 bases not matched to a gene. The germline CDR1 and CDR2 sequences are MNHEY and SMNVEV (reference sequence). The CDR3 spells CASSPSGRAAYNEQFF. The CDR3 DNA reads TGTGCCAGCAGTCCTAGCGGGAGGGCCGCCTACAATGAGCAGTTCTTC.